A single sample is the source of the 29 T cell receptor beta chains below, sequenced in a study of T cells in localized non-small cell lung cancer (dated by TCRdb to about 2020). The library relied on the immunoSEQ multiplex PCR assay. This is the immuneACCESS table as TCRdb keeps it, with only in-frame sequences that have V and J called. A part of the clones is gone; compared with another copy, unresolved V genes explain less than half, and the rest is unexplained. The sample data list 30,000 to 45,000 clones, and roughly 89% of these were observed just once. Clones ranked in the top ten supply about 7% of the sample. This specimen consisted of peripheral blood, obtained before any cancer treatment. The receptor set was obtained from a woman aged 40-70 years with stage I lung adenocarcinoma.

In its sample, this clone was seen once. The V call is TRBV18, the J call TRBJ2-1; 9 bases line up with TRBD2. Trimming removed 6 bases from V and 4 bases from J; junction bases left unmatched: 13. Germline CDR1 is KGHSH and CDR2 is LQKENI. The CDR3 has 17 amino acids. The CDR3 nucleotides are TGTGCCAGCTCCCCGCCGGGCGGGGGGGCCTGGTACAATGAGCAGTTCTTC. Its protein product is CASSPPGGGAWYNEQFF.

V is TRBV5-1 and J is TRBJ2-5, with D possibly being TRBD2 (5 bases). TRBJ2-7 matches the DNA end more closely, so the J call is doubtful. Per germline, CDR1 SGHRS and CDR2 YFSETQ. CDR3 length equals 16 residues. Here the CDR3 DNA reads TGCGCCAGCAGCTGTCCCCGGGTAGCGTTTCCCTACGAGCAGTACTTC. Encoded protein: CASSCPRVAFPYEQYF.

This CDR3 reads CASSPDRDNYGYTF. CDR3 coding DNA: TGTGCCAGCTCACCGGACAGGGATAACTATGGCTACACCTTC. The rearrangement links TRBV18 to TRBJ1-2; the match to TRBD1 covers 8 bases. The V gene end was trimmed by 3 bases and the J gene end by 1 base; junction bases not matched to a gene: 1. The CDR3 is 14 amino acids. From germline, CDR1 is KGHSH and CDR2 LQKENI. The entire variable domain, with the rest obtained from reference TRBV18 and TRBJ1-2, is as follows: NAGVMQNPRHLVRRRGQEARLRCSPMKGHSHVYWYRQLPEEGLKFMVYLQKENIIDESGMPKERFSAEFPKEGPSILRIQQVVRGDSAAYFCASSPDRDNYGYTFGSGTRLTVV.

V usage is TRBV19 and J usage is TRBJ1-3; TRBD1 aligns across 7 bases. V dropped 5 bases and J dropped 3; count of bases not matched to a gene: 4. CDR1 is LNHDA, CDR2 SQIVND, per germline (reference sequence). CDR3 length: 14 amino acids. Here the CDR3 reads CASSSQGGGNTIYF. CDR3 DNA: TGTGCCAGTAGTTCTCAGGGGGGTGGAAACACCATATATTTT.

This rearrangement joins TRBV6-1 to TRBJ1-3, with a weak D call TRBD1 (5 bases). Looked up from germline, CDR1 is MNHNS and CDR2 is SASEGT. The CDR3 consists of 17 residues. V was shortened by 3 bases and J by 2 bases, with 17 bases between the two germline ends. The CDR3 region has the DNA TGTGCCAGCAGTGAGGGCCCTCCCGGGACGGCTGGAAACACCATATATTTT. Protein sequence: CASSEGPPGTAGNTIYF.

This clone occurred once. This chain connects TRBV2 to TRBJ2-7; a possible D gene is TRBD2 (6 bases). The germline V gene has CDR1 SNHLY and CDR2 FYNNEI. There are 12 residues in the CDR3. The CDR3 nucleotides read TGTGCTGCCGCGGGACTCAACTACGAGCAGTACTTC. It specifies CAAAGLNYEQYF. The full variable domain, with the rest looked up from reference TRBV2 and TRBJ2-7, is EPEVTQTPSHQVTQMGQEVILRCVPISNHLYFYWYRQILGQKVEFLVSFYNNEISEKSEIFDDQFSVERPDGSNFTLKIRSTKLEDSAMYFCAAAGLNYEQYFGPGTRLTVT.

The rearrangement uses TRBV6-5 and TRBJ1-1; TRBD1 is a possible D gene (5 bases). This CDR3 is 14 amino acids long. The V end was cut by 0 bases, the J end by 1 base, with 6 bases between. Germline V gives CDR1 MNHEY, CDR2 SVGAGI. The CDR3 region has the DNA TGTGCCAGCAGTTACTCTGGGACGAACACTGAAGCTTTCTTT. Amino acids: CASSYSGTNTEAFF.

The rearrangement links TRBV7-8 to TRBJ1-5; TRBD1 agrees at 8 bases. Per germline, CDR1 SGHVS and CDR2 FQNEAQ. The CDR3 length is 15 residues. V lost 5 bases to trimming and J lost 6 bases; unmatched junction nucleotides: 9. CDR3 sequence (DNA): TGTGCCAGCAGCATCACCAATGGACAGGGTCAGCCCCAGCATTTT. The encoded protein is CASSITNGQGQPQHF.

This rearrangement joins TRBV5-1 to TRBJ1-3; 8 bases align to TRBD1. The CDR3 totals 19 residues. Unmatched junction bases numbered 17, after V lost 2 bases and J lost 4 bases. Per the germline V gene, CDR1 is SGHRS and CDR2 is YFSETQ. The CDR3: CASSFSATQRTGHGNTIYF. Written as DNA, the CDR3 is TGCGCCAGCAGCTTCTCTGCCACCCAAAGGACAGGGCACGGAAACACCATATATTTT.

V gene TRBV5-5 combines with J gene TRBJ2-5; 9 bases agree with TRBD1. Germline-derived CDR1 and CDR2 are SGHKS and YYEKEE (reference sequence). The J segment lost 4 bases and the V segment lost 1 base, leaving 8 bases of the junction unmatched. The CDR3 is 16 residues long. The DNA for the CDR3 is TGTGCCAGCAGCTTGTTCCGGGACAGGGTCGGAGAGACCCAGTACTTC. Translation gives CASSLFRDRVGETQYF.

The chain combines TRBV18 with TRBJ2-3; no clear D. Germline V gives CDR1 KGHSH, CDR2 LQKENI. V lost 2 bases and J 5 bases, leaving 11 bases between the germline ends. The CDR3 has 14 residues. The CDR3 sequence: CASSPTRAVDTQYF. CDR3 coding DNA: TGTGCCAGCTCACCAACGCGCGCGGTAGATACGCAGTATTTT.

The V and J genes are TRBV11-2 and TRBJ1-4; a possible D gene is TRBD1 (5 bases). The CDR3 contains 15 residues. Trimming pared 0 bases from V and 8 bases from J, leaving 13 bases between. Germline loops: CDR1 SGHAT, CDR2 FQNNGV. The CDR3 is CASSLDGGQVEKLFF. The CDR3 region has the DNA TGTGCCAGCAGCTTAGATGGGGGTCAGGTCGAAAAACTGTTTTTT.

The rearrangement links TRBV11-2 to TRBJ2-7; 13 bases map to TRBD2. CDR3 length equals 19 residues. V was clipped by 11 bases and J by 1 base; unmatched bases: 20. From germline, CDR1 is SGHAT and CDR2 FQNNGV. The CDR3 here is CAVRAATGLAGPLSYEQYF. CDR3 sequence (DNA): TGTGCCGTCCGGGCGGCCACGGGACTAGCGGGACCTTTATCCTACGAGCAGTACTTC.

The chain uses TRBV7-6 and TRBJ2-1, with 10 nucleotides matching TRBD1. The CDR3 runs 15 residues. V gave up 7 bases and J gave up 6 bases; unmatched junction bases: 9. Germline values: CDR1 SGHVS, CDR2 FNYEAQ. The CDR3 bases are TGTGCCAGCACCGCCGGACAGGGGGACGGCAATGAGCAGTTCTTC. Its translation: CASTAGQGDGNEQFF.

The chain joins TRBV5-1 to TRBJ2-7; the match to TRBD1 covers 10 bases. CDR1 and CDR2 (germline): SGHRS, YFSETQ. The junction had 6 bases not matched to a gene; V was cut back by 4 bases and J by 5 bases. The CDR3 is made up of 14 amino acids. This chain's CDR3 is CASSGGTGVHEQYF. CDR3 coding DNA: TGCGCCAGCAGCGGTGGGACAGGGGTCCACGAGCAGTACTTC.

This sequence joins TRBV7-3 and TRBJ2-1, with TRBD1 matching 9 bases. The ends lost 5 bases at V and 2 bases at J; junction bases unmatched: 4. Germline CDR1 is SGHTA and CDR2 is FQGTGA. CDR3 size: 15 residues. The CDR3 DNA reads TGTGCCAGCAGCCAAGACAGGGGGACCTACAATGAGCAGTTCTTC. Its translation: CASSQDRGTYNEQFF.

The chain has TRBV5-6 and TRBJ2-3; 8 positions agree with TRBD1. Germline V gives CDR1 SGHDT, CDR2 YYEEEE. This CDR3 is built from 15 residues. V trimming: 2 bases; J trimming: 4 bases; junction bases outside the gene matches: 6. The CDR3 DNA reads as TGTGCCAGCAGCTTCTTTCAGGGGGCGGCAGATACGCAGTATTTT. Residues: CASSFFQGAADTQYF.

The V call is TRBV7-9, the J call TRBJ2-1; 8 bases are a match to TRBD2. In germline, CDR1 is SEHNR, CDR2 FQNEAQ (reference sequence). The CDR3 is 16 amino acids. Losses at the gene ends were 3 bases for V and 6 bases for J; bases not matched to a gene: 10. The CDR3: CASSLLSGGLGNEQFF. CDR3 bases: TGTGCCAGCAGCTTGCTCTCCGGGGGACTAGGCAATGAGCAGTTCTTC.

This chain connects TRBV19 to TRBJ1-1; TRBD1 aligns across 11 bases. The CDR3 has 14 residues. Germline CDR1 is LNHDA and CDR2 is SQIVND (reference sequence). The J segment lost 3 bases and the V segment lost 7 bases, leaving 4 bases of the junction unmatched. CDR3 DNA sequence: TGTGCCAGTAAAGGACAGGGGGCCTACACTGAAGCTTTCTTT. This translates into CASKGQGAYTEAFF.

The gene calls are TRBV4-1 and TRBJ1-3; no clear D gene. The CDR3 is 16 residues long. V was pared by 0 bases and J by 1 base, with 10 bases between. Germline V gene lookup returns CDR1 MGHRA and CDR2 YSYEKL. The CDR3 is CASSQEGYRSGNTIYF. CDR3 in DNA: TGCGCCAGCAGCCAAGAAGGCTATAGATCTGGAAACACCATATATTTT.

This sequence joins TRBV5-1 and TRBJ1-1; no clear D. The germline V gene encodes CDR1 SGHRS and CDR2 YFSETQ. This CDR3 is built from 13 residues. V lost 4 bases to trimming and J lost 2 bases, with 9 bases between them. CDR3 sequence reads: CASSQNQNTEAFF. The CDR3 bases are TGCGCCAGCAGCCAAAACCAAAACACTGAAGCTTTCTTT. The full variable domain, with the rest looked up from reference TRBV5-1 and TRBJ1-1, is KAGVTQTPRYLIKTRGQQVTLSCSPISGHRSVSWYQQTPGQGLQFLFEYFSETQRNKGNFPGRFSGRQFSNSRSEMNVSTLELGDSALYLCASSQNQNTEAFFGQGTRLTVV.

The rearrangement joins TRBV2 to TRBJ2-7; D call uncertain. Germline CDR1 reads SNHLY; CDR2 reads FYNNEI. CDR3 length: 13 residues. V lost 4 bases and J 9 bases, leaving 16 bases between the germline ends. This chain's CDR3 is CASSVSETGWQYF. The CDR3 nucleotides are TGTGCCAGCAGTGTCTCGGAAACTGGTTGGCAGTACTTC. Supplemented by reference TRBV2 and TRBJ2-7, the full variable domain reads EPEVTQTPSHQVTQMGQEVILRCVPISNHLYFYWYRQILGQKVEFLVSFYNNEISEKSEIFDDQFSVERPDGSNFTLKIRSTKLEDSAMYFCASSVSETGWQYFGPGTRLTVT.

The chain joins TRBV27 to TRBJ1-1, with D perhaps TRBD1 (6 bases). CDR3 length: 12 amino acids. Germline values: CDR1 MNHEY, CDR2 SMNVEV (reference sequence). V lost 5 bases, J lost 11 bases, and 15 bases lay in between. CDR3 amino acids: CASSTPGGRAFF. The CDR3 DNA reads as TGTGCCAGCAGTACCCCCGGGGGGCGGGCTTTCTTT.

The chain employs TRBV19 and TRBJ2-3, with 13 bases matching TRBD2. The V gene's germline CDR1 is LNHDA and CDR2 SQIVND (reference sequence). J was trimmed by 6 bases and V by 4 bases; bases with no gene match: 13. This CDR3 spans 18 amino acids. CDR3 coding DNA: TGTGCCAGTAGTAGCCTCTCGGGACTAGCGGGGCGAATGGATACGCAGTATTTT. It translates to CASSSLSGLAGRMDTQYF.

The chain couples TRBV15 to TRBJ1-6, with D tentatively TRBD1 (5 bases). The germline V and J ends were trimmed by 8 bases and 4 bases, with 12 bases remaining between them. This CDR3 comprises 14 residues. Looked up from germline, CDR1 is LNHNV and CDR2 is YYDKDF (reference sequence). CDR3 residues: CATSSDKYNSPLHF. The CDR3 DNA is TGTGCCACCTCCTCGGACAAATATAATTCACCCCTCCACTTT. Complete variable domain (other parts from reference TRBV15 and TRBJ1-6): DAMVIQNPRYQVTQFGKPVTLSCSQTLNHNVMYWYQQKSSQAPKLLFHYYDKDFNNEADTPDNFQSRRPNTSFCFLDIRSPGLGDTAMYLCATSSDKYNSPLHFGNGTRLTVT.

This clone has only one observation. The genes are TRBV7-3 and TRBJ2-2; no clear D gene. Trimming shortened V by 2 bases and J by 1 base, and 5 bases separated the two germline ends. In germline, CDR1 is SGHTA, CDR2 FQGTGA. The CDR3 is 14 residues long. CDR3 in DNA: TGTGCCAGCAGCTTAGGTCTGAACACCGGGGAGCTGTTTTTT. Translation: CASSLGLNTGELFF.

A single count supports this clone. The gene calls are TRBV28 and TRBJ1-2; 7 positions match TRBD1. Germline V gene lookup returns CDR1 MDHEN and CDR2 SYDVKM. Trimming at V came to 7 bases and at J to 6 bases, leaving 8 bases not matched to a gene. The CDR3 runs to 13 residues. The DNA for the CDR3 is TGTGCCAGCACCCTGGGACAGCAGCATGGCTACACCTTC. Translating gives CASTLGQQHGYTF.

The rearrangement joins TRBV5-1 to TRBJ1-1; D ambiguous. From germline, CDR1 is SGHRS and CDR2 YFSETQ. The CDR3 has 13 residues. V was pared by 0 bases and J by 2 bases, with 5 bases between. CDR3 in amino acids: CASSLARNTEAFF. The CDR3 DNA reads as TGCGCCAGCAGCTTGGCCCGCAACACTGAAGCTTTCTTT.

The genes are TRBV19 and TRBJ2-1; D is possibly TRBD1 (6 bases). Germline CDR1 reads LNHDA; CDR2 reads SQIVND (reference sequence). Between the trimmed V and J ends, which lost 0 bases and 6 bases, there was a span of 18 bases. This CDR3 contains 17 residues. The CDR3 coding sequence is TGTGCCAGTAGTATAGATACCCCGGGACAAAGAGGCAATGAGCAGTTCTTC. Amino acids: CASSIDTPGQRGNEQFF.